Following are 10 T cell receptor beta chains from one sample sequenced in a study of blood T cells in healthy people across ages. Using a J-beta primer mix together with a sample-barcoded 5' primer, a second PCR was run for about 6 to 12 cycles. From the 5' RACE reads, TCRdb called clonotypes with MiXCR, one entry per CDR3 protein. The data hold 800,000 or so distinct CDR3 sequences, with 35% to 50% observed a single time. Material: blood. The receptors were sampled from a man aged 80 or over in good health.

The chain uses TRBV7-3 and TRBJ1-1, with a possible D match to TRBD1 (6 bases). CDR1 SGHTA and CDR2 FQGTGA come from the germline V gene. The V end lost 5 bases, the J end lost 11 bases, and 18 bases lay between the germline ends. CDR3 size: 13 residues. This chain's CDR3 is CASSTGPGQGAFF. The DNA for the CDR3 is TGTGCCAGCAGCACCGGACCCGGTCAGGGGGCTTTCTTT.

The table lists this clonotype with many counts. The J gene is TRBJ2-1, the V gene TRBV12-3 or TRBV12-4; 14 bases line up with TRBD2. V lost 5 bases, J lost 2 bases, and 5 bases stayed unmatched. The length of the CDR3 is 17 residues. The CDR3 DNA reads TGTGCCAGCAGTCCATTGACTAGCGGGAGGGCCTACAATGAGCAGTTCTTC. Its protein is CASSPLTSGRAYNEQFF.

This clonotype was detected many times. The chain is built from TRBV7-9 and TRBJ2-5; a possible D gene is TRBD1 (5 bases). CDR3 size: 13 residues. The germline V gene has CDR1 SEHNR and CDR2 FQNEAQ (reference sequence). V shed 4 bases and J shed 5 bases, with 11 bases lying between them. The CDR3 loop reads CASSSRVGETQYF. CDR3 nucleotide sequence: TGTGCCAGCAGCTCCAGGGTTGGGGAGACCCAGTACTTC.

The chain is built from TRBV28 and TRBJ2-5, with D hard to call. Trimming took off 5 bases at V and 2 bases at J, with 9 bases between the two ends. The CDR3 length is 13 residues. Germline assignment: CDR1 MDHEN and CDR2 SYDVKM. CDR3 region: CASSRPTQETQYF. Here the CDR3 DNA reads TGTGCCAGCAGTCGACCGACTCAAGAGACCCAGTACTTC.

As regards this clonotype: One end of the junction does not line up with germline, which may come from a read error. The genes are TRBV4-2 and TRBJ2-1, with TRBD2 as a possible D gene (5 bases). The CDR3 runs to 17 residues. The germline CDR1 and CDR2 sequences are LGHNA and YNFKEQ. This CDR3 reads CACSQEPSGSSYNEQFF. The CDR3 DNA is TGTGCCTGCAGCCAAGAGCCCAGCGGTAGCTCCTACAATGAGCAGTTCTTC.

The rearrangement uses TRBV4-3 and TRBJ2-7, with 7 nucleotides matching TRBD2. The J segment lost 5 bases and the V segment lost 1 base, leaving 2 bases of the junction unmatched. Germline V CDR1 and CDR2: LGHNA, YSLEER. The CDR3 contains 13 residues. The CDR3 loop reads CASSQAGGDEQYF. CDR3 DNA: TGCGCCAGCAGCCAAGCGGGAGGCGACGAGCAGTACTTC.

This CDR3 is CASSTVPGQGLIRDEQFF. The CDR3 DNA follows: TGTGCCAGCAGCACCGTCCCGGGACAGGGATTAATCCGGGATGAGCAGTTCTTC. The chain employs TRBV5-6 and TRBJ2-1, with 9 bases aligning to TRBD1. The J segment lost 8 bases and the V segment lost 4 bases, leaving 19 bases of the junction unmatched. Per germline, CDR1 SGHDT and CDR2 YYEEEE. The CDR3 is made up of 18 amino acids.

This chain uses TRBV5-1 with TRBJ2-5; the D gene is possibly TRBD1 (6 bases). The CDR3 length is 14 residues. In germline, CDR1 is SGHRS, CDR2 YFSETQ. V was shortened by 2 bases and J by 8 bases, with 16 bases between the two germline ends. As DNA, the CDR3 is TGCGCCAGCAGCTTCACGGACAGCGGATACACCCAGTACTTC. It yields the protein CASSFTDSGYTQYF.

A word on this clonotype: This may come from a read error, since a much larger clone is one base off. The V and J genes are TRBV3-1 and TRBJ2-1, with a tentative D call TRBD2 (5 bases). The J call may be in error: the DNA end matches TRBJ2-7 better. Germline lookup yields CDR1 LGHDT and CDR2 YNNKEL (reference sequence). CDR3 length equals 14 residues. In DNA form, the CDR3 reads TGTGCCAGCAGCCAACTAGCTTTGGGCAATGAGCAGTACTTC. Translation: CASSQLALGNEQYF.

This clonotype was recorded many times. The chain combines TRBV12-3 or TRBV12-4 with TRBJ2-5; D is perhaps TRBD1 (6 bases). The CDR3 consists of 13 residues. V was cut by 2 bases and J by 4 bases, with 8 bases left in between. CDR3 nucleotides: TGTGCCAGCAGTTTACAGGGGCGAGAGACCCAGTACTTC. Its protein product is CASSLQGRETQYF.